Detailed here is one T cell receptor (beta chain). 5'RACE primed from the constant segment yielded TCR alpha and TCR beta cDNA libraries bearing sample barcodes and UMIs. TCRdb itself ran the 5' RACE reads through MiXCR, one entry per CDR3 protein. This sample carries hundreds of thousands of distinct CDR3 sequences, roughly 15% of them seen once, and the ten largest clones take 22%. The data belong to a study of T-cell memory formation after mild COVID-19. The V segment lost 0 bases and the J segment 6 bases; nucleotides outside the gene matches: 20. This CDR3 region has 21 residues. CDR1 is SEHNR and CDR2 is FQNEAQ in the germline V gene (reference sequence).

This rearrangement joins TRBV7-9 to TRBJ2-2; 9 nucleotides agree with TRBD2. This receptor was taken from a man younger than 30 who had mild COVID-19 (a few samples of this study predate the infection). Cell type and time point are not known. The sequenced material came from PBMCs or a T cell subset sorted from them (not recorded which). The CDR3 reads CASSLALSWRGGQVYAGELFF. The CDR3 coding sequence is TGTGCCAGCAGCTTAGCCCTCAGCTGGCGGGGGGGCCAGGTATACGCCGGGGAGCTGTTTTTT.